This record covers a single T cell receptor beta chain. Germline loops: CDR1 SGDLS, CDR2 YYNGEE. Unmatched junction bases numbered 3, after V lost 3 bases and J lost 0 bases. This CDR3 comprises 14 residues. Libraries were prepared by immunoSEQ multiplex PCR; TCRdb keeps only in-frame clonotypes and omits some of them. The profile shows some 340,000 clones, roughly 87% of them singletons. The data were taken from a study of cytomegalovirus exposure and HLA in healthy donors. The sequenced material came from PBMCs. This sequence joins TRBV9 and TRBJ2-7; 7 bases are a match to TRBD1. The TCR originated in a woman aged 25 to 39 in good health and CMV-seropositive. The chain's CDR3 is CASSAGDSSYEQYF. The CDR3, as DNA: TGTGCCAGCAGCGCAGGGGACAGCTCCTACGAGCAGTACTTC.